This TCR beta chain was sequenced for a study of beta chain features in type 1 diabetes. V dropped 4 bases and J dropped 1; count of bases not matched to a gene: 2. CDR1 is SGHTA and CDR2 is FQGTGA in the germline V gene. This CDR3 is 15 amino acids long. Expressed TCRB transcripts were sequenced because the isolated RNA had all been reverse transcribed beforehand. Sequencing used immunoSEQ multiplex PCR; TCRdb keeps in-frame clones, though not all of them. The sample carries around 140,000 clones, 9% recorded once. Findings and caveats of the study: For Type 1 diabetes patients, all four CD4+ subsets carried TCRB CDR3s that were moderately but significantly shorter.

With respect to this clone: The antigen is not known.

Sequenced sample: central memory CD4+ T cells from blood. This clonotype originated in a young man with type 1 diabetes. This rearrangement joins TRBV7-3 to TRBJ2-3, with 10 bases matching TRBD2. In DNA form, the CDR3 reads TGTGCCAGCAGCTCTAGCGGGGGCGGCACAGATACGCAGTATTTT. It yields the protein CASSSSGGGTDTQYF.